One and the same sample provided the 19 T cell receptor beta chains below, sequenced in a study of T-cell reconstitution after alpha-beta-depleted transplantation in children (dated by TCRdb to 2016 to 2017). The method was PCR. These reads were obtained on an Illumina HiSeq 2500. Molecular barcoding was employed in the preparation of TCR libraries, with unique molecular identifiers being used to normalize TCRbeta repertoire quantification. TCRdb ran its own pipeline on the public reads, namely fastp trimming at Q25 and MiXCR clone calling, and kept in-frame beta chains. All rows with the same CDR3 protein become a single entry with the most common DNA and genes. The sample contains approximately 290,000 distinct CDR3 sequences, around a tenth of them found a single time. 23% of the sample is held by the ten biggest clonotypes. The sample's treatment or condition, from its label and the paper: allogeneic hematopoietic cell transplantation with graft depleted of TCRalphabeta T cells and CD19 B cells.

The sequenced sample was peripheral blood, obtained 180 days after TCRalphabeta/CD19-depleted stem cell transplant. These receptors were taken from a male patient between 2 and 10 years old who had a stem cell transplant for chronic granulomatous disease, so the T cells may come from the graft donor.

In its sample, this clonotype was seen many times. The chain is built from TRBV5-1 and TRBJ1-2, with a weak D call TRBD1 (6 bases). From germline, CDR1 is SGHRS and CDR2 YFSETQ. The CDR3 runs to 16 residues. The ends were cut back, 2 bases at V and 1 base at J, with 15 bases in the middle. CDR3 bases: TGCGCCAGCAGCTTTTTGCCGGGACACAATAACTATGGCTACACCTTC. This translates into CASSFLPGHNNYGYTF.

This clonotype was observed at least ten times. The chain couples TRBV15 to TRBJ2-7, with D uncertain. CDR3 size: 14 residues. V lost 0 bases and J lost 0, with 6 bases in between. Germline V gene lookup returns CDR1 LNHNV and CDR2 YYDKDF (reference sequence). Here the CDR3 DNA reads TGTGCCACCAGCAGAGATGGGAACTCCTACGAGCAGTACTTC. It codes for CATSRDGNSYEQYF.

This clonotype appeared many times. The chain couples TRBV29-1 to TRBJ2-5; D remains ambiguous. Germline V gene data show CDR1 as SQVTM and CDR2 as ANQGSEA. The CDR3 is made up of 10 amino acids. V was clipped by 4 bases and J by 4 bases, with 4 bases between them. CDR3 sequence: CSVALETQYF. In DNA, the CDR3 is TGCAGCGTTGCGTTAGAGACCCAGTACTTC.

This clonotype was counted many times. V usage is TRBV6-2 or TRBV6-3 and J usage is TRBJ2-7; 8 bases fit TRBD2. Germline assignment: CDR1 MNHEY and CDR2 SVGEGT. The J segment lost 6 bases and the V segment lost 7 bases, leaving 14 bases of the junction unmatched. This CDR3 is built from 15 residues. Here the CDR3 DNA reads TGTGCCAGCACCTCTTTACGGGCGGGAGGCTTCGAGCAGTACTTC. As protein: CASTSLRAGGFEQYF.

This clonotype has a count of ten or more. The chain links TRBV7-8 to TRBJ2-1; TRBD2 matches 10 bases. J gave up 4 bases and V 5 bases, and 8 bases lay outside the gene matches. The CDR3 sequence is 16 residues long. CDR1 SGHVS and CDR2 FQNEAQ come from the germline V gene. CDR3 in amino acids: CASSANSGREYNEQFF. DNA of the CDR3: TGTGCCAGCAGCGCCAACAGCGGGAGGGAATACAATGAGCAGTTCTTC.

This clonotype was counted many times. The CDR3 loop is CASSLEGQQETQYF. The DNA of the CDR3 is TGCGCCAGCAGCTTGGAGGGACAGCAAGAGACCCAGTACTTC. The V gene is TRBV5-1, the J gene TRBJ2-5, with 7 positions matching TRBD1. Looked up from germline, CDR1 is SGHRS and CDR2 is YFSETQ. V lost 0 bases to trimming and J lost 2 bases; unmatched junction nucleotides: 1. This CDR3 is built from 14 residues.

This clonotype was counted ten times or more. J is TRBJ2-7 and V is TRBV27; unclear D gene. CDR1 is MNHEY and CDR2 is SMNVEV in the germline V gene (reference sequence). V was clipped by 0 bases and J by 2 bases, with 8 bases between them. This CDR3 spans 14 amino acids. CDR3 DNA sequence: TGTGCCAGCAGTTTATCGGTGACCCCCTACGAGCAGTACTTC. It specifies CASSLSVTPYEQYF.

This clonotype was recorded many times. V usage is TRBV5-1 and J usage is TRBJ2-3; TRBD1 is a possible D gene (5 bases). V lost 2 bases, J lost 2 bases, and 21 bases lay in between. The CDR3 spans 18 residues. From germline, CDR1 is SGHRS and CDR2 YFSETQ. This chain's CDR3 is CASSFFQGNSTFTDTQYF. Written as DNA, the CDR3 is TGCGCCAGCAGCTTTTTCCAGGGTAACTCTACTTTCACAGATACGCAGTATTTT.

This clonotype counts as medium-sized. The chain combines TRBV28 with TRBJ2-5; the D gene is possibly TRBD2 (5 bases). CDR1 and CDR2 from the germline V gene are MDHEN and SYDVKM. Trimming removed 5 bases from V and 1 base from J, with 8 bases in between. The CDR3 runs to 13 residues. The CDR3 nucleotides are TGTGCCAGCAGTGAGGAGGTCCAAGAGACCCAGTACTTC. This encodes CASSEEVQETQYF.

In regard to this clonotype: A clone one base away is much larger, so this may be a read error. The chain joins TRBV7-2 to TRBJ2-2; D is ambiguous. This CDR3 region has 14 residues. CDR1 SGHTA and CDR2 FQGNSA come from the germline V gene. Trimming shortened V by 5 bases and J by 7 bases, and 14 bases separated the two germline ends. The CDR3: CASSRAAGGGELFF. In DNA form, the CDR3 reads TGTGCCAGCAGCCGGGCGGCAGGCGGCGGGGAGCTGTTTTTT.

There are many counts of this clonotype. The V call is TRBV12-3 or TRBV12-4, the J call TRBJ2-1; a weak D match, TRBD2 (6 bases). The V end was cut by 2 bases, the J end by 1 base, with 9 bases between. CDR3 length: 15 residues. In DNA, the CDR3 is TGTGCCAGCAGTTTATCGGGAGCATCCTACAATGAGCAGTTCTTC. This codes for CASSLSGASYNEQFF.

This clonotype was found many times. The genes are TRBV12-3 or TRBV12-4 and TRBJ2-7; 9 bases agree with TRBD1. V lost 6 bases, J lost 2 bases, and 14 bases stayed unmatched. CDR3 length: 17 amino acids. The CDR3 here is CASSKGLMTGGPYEQYF. The DNA of the CDR3 is TGTGCCAGCAGCAAGGGGTTAATGACAGGGGGGCCCTACGAGCAGTACTTC.

In this sample, this clonotype turned up a few times. V usage is TRBV30 and J usage is TRBJ1-1; D is perhaps TRBD1 (5 bases). Germline CDR1 reads GTSNPN; CDR2 reads SVGIG (reference sequence). Trimming cost V 4 bases and J 4 bases, with 13 bases left between them. CDR3 length: 13 residues. Here the CDR3 reads CAWMRGAGTEAFF. The DNA of the CDR3 is TGTGCCTGGATGAGGGGCGCGGGCACTGAAGCTTTCTTT.

The sample holds many counts of this clonotype. This rearrangement joins TRBV7-2 to TRBJ2-1; TRBD2 aligns across 7 bases. Germline V lookup: CDR1 SGHTA, CDR2 FQGNSA. The CDR3 is 15 amino acids. Trimming took 6 bases from V and 3 from J; bases not matched to a gene: 8. CDR3 residues: CASRWTGTNYNEQFF. The CDR3, as DNA: TGTGCCAGCAGATGGACCGGGACTAACTACAATGAGCAGTTCTTC.

The V call is TRBV20-1, the J call TRBJ2-7; TRBD2 matches 7 bases. In germline, CDR1 is DFQATT, CDR2 SNEGSKA (reference sequence). The CDR3 has 16 residues. The CDR3 protein is CSFWGHAPGGRYEQYF. CDR3 DNA: TGCAGCTTCTGGGGCCACGCGCCGGGCGGGAGATACGAGCAGTACTTC.

The chain combines TRBV19 with TRBJ1-2, with 7 positions matching TRBD1. Looked up from germline, CDR1 is LNHDA and CDR2 is SQIVND (reference sequence). The CDR3 sequence is 13 residues long. The ends lost 4 bases at V and 3 bases at J; junction bases unmatched: 2. The CDR3 region is CASSTTGYYGYTF. The CDR3 DNA is TGTGCCAGTAGTACGACAGGGTACTATGGCTACACCTTC. Together with reference TRBV19 and TRBJ1-2, the CDR3 gives the full variable domain: DGGITQSPKYLFRKEGQNVTLSCEQNLNHDAMYWYRQDPGQGLRLIYYSQIVNDFQKGDIAEGYSVSREKKESFPLTVTSAQKNPTAFYLCASSTTGYYGYTFGSGTRLTVV.

This clonotype was counted many times. J is TRBJ1-6 and V is TRBV12-3 or TRBV12-4; 9 bases are a match to TRBD1. V lost 5 bases and J lost 10; bases outside the gene matches: 6. The CDR3 totals 14 residues. The CDR3 spells CASSIGTGFSPLHF. CDR3 DNA: TGTGCCAGCAGTATCGGGACAGGGTTCTCACCCCTCCACTTT.

There are many counts of this clonotype. This rearrangement joins TRBV4-3 to TRBJ2-1, with D unresolved. The CDR3 covers 16 residues. From germline, CDR1 is LGHNA and CDR2 YSLEER. The V end was cut by 0 bases, the J end by 4 bases, with 13 bases between. CDR3 protein: CASSQDLRPNYNEQFF. The CDR3 DNA follows: TGCGCCAGCAGCCAAGATTTGCGTCCTAATTACAATGAGCAGTTCTTC.

In its sample, this clonotype was seen a few times. This chain links TRBV3-1 with TRBJ2-4, with 8 nucleotides matching TRBD2. With V trimmed by 1 base and J by 1 base, 9 bases remained unmatched. Per the germline V gene, CDR1 is LGHDT and CDR2 is YNNKEL (reference sequence). The CDR3 is 18 residues long. This CDR3 is CASSQGTTSGRAKNIQYF. For the CDR3, the DNA is TGTGCCAGCAGCCAAGGAACTACTAGCGGTCGTGCCAAAAACATTCAGTACTTC.